These 3 T cell receptor beta chains were all obtained from the same sample, sequenced in a study of T-cell reconstitution after alpha-beta-depleted transplantation in children. Study-level findings and limits: As was reported, about two months after transplant, alpha-beta T cells came from several hundred expanded graft clones.

Molecular barcoding with unique molecular identifiers was used for the TCRbeta library. TCRdb called the PCR reads again in MiXCR, with one record for every CDR3 protein. The sample holds roughly 30,000 distinct CDR3 sequences, more than 6% seen once. The antigens for these receptors are not known. Sequenced here: peripheral blood, sampled 60 days after TCRalphabeta/CD19-depleted stem cell transplant. The receptors stem from a child younger than two who had a stem cell transplant for acute myeloid leukemia, so the T cells may come from the graft donor.

This clonotype has a count of ten or more. The rearrangement uses TRBV14 and TRBJ2-7, with 12 bases lining up with TRBD1. The CDR3 has 14 amino acids. J was trimmed by 5 bases and V by 5 bases; bases with no gene match: 4. CDR1 and CDR2 (germline): SGHDN, FVKESK. In DNA, the CDR3 is TGTGCCAGCAGCGAAGGGACAGGGGGCGACGAGCAGTACTTC. As protein: CASSEGTGGDEQYF.

This clonotype showed up many times. The rearrangement links TRBV6-5 to TRBJ2-7; D is uncertain. The germline V gene encodes CDR1 MNHEY and CDR2 SVGAGI. The CDR3 consists of 13 residues. The V and J ends lost 4 bases and 7 bases respectively, with 14 bases between them. CDR3 residues: CASSLGSPSEQYF. The CDR3 coding sequence is TGTGCCAGCAGTTTAGGCAGTCCTTCGGAGCAGTACTTC.

This clonotype was seen repeatedly, ten times or more. V is TRBV28 and J is TRBJ2-7, with 11 bases that match TRBD2. CDR1 is MDHEN and CDR2 is SYDVKM in the germline V gene. The V gene end was trimmed by 8 bases and the J gene end by 2 bases; junction bases not matched to a gene: 5. This CDR3 region has 14 residues. For the CDR3, the DNA is TGTGCCAGCCGACGACTAGCGGGACCCTACGAGCAGTACTTC. Translated, it gives CASRRLAGPYEQYF. The entire variable domain, with the rest obtained from reference TRBV28 and TRBJ2-7, is as follows: DVKVTQSSRYLVKRTGEKVFLECVQDMDHENMFWYRQDPGLGLRLIYFSYDVKMKEKGDIPEGYSVSREKKERFSLILESASTNQTSMYLCASRRLAGPYEQYFGPGTRLTVT.